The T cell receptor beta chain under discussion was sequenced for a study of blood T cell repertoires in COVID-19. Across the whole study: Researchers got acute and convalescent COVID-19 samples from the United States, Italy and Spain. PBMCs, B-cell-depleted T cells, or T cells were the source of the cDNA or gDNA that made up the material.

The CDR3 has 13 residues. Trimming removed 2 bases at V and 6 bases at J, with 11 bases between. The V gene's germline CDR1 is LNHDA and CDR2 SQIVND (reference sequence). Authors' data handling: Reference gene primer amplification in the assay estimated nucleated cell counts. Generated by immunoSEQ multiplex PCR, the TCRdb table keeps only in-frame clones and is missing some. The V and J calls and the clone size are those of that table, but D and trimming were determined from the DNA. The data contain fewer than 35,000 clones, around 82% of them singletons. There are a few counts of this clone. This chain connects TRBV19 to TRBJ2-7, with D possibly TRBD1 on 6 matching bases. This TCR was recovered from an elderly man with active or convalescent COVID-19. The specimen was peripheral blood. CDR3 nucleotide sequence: TGTGCCAGTAGTATAAACAGGGTTGCCGAGCAGTACTTC. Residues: CASSINRVAEQYF. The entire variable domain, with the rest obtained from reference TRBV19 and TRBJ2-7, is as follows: DGGITQSPKYLFRKEGQNVTLSCEQNLNHDAMYWYRQDPGQGLRLIYYSQIVNDFQKGDIAEGYSVSREKKESFPLTVTSAQKNPTAFYLCASSINRVAEQYFGPGTRLTVT.